Presented here are 16 T cell receptor beta chains from one specimen sequenced in a study of cytomegalovirus exposure and HLA in healthy donors. PCR employed 60 Vbeta and 13 Jbeta primers. Generated by immunoSEQ multiplex PCR, the TCRdb table keeps only in-frame clones and is missing some. The sample includes roughly 140,000 clones, around 60% of them seen just once. Specimen: PBMCs. Source of these receptors: a woman aged 60-75 years in good health and CMV-seropositive.

The rearrangement joins TRBV5-4 to TRBJ2-1; perhaps TRBD2 as D (6 bases). This CDR3 comprises 15 residues. Germline V gene lookup returns CDR1 SGHNT and CDR2 YYREEE (reference sequence). Trimming cost V 6 bases and J 4 bases, with 17 bases left between them. The CDR3 DNA is TGTGCCAGCACCCTGGGTAGCGGTTTTTACAATGAGCAGTTCTTC. Translated: CASTLGSGFYNEQFF.

J is TRBJ1-6 and V is TRBV15; D gene unclear. Germline loops: CDR1 LNHNV, CDR2 YYDKDF (reference sequence). The germline V and J ends were trimmed by 0 bases and 9 bases, with 15 bases remaining between them. The CDR3 loop spans 16 amino acids. CDR3: CATSRDLGSPGSPLHF. The CDR3 bases are TGTGCCACCAGCAGAGATCTTGGGAGTCCGGGTTCACCCCTCCACTTT.

This clone came up a few times. The chain uses TRBV4-2 and TRBJ1-1; D remains unclear. This CDR3 is 13 amino acids long. With 1 base removed from V and 4 bases from J, the gap between germline ends came to 7 bases. Germline CDR1 reads LGHNA; CDR2 reads YNFKEQ. Here the CDR3 reads CASSQGLFTEAFF. The CDR3 DNA sequence: TGTGCCAGCAGCCAAGGTCTTTTCACTGAAGCTTTCTTT.

The chain joins TRBV18 to TRBJ2-1; 11 nucleotides agree with TRBD2. Germline CDR1 reads KGHSH; CDR2 reads LQKENI. There are 15 residues in the CDR3. Trimming cost V 6 bases and J 7 bases; bases outside gene matches: 8. In nucleotides, the CDR3 is TGTGCCAGCTCGCTCACTAGCGGGAGAAGGAATGAGCAGTTCTTC. This sequence encodes CASSLTSGRRNEQFF. Based on the CDR3 plus reference TRBV18 and TRBJ2-1, the full variable domain is NAGVMQNPRHLVRRRGQEARLRCSPMKGHSHVYWYRQLPEEGLKFMVYLQKENIIDESGMPKERFSAEFPKEGPSILRIQQVVRGDSAAYFCASSLTSGRRNEQFFGPGTRLTVL.

The rearrangement joins TRBV7-2 to TRBJ2-5; a weak D match, TRBD1 (6 bases). Germline values: CDR1 SGHTA, CDR2 FQGNSA. The CDR3 has 15 residues. Trimming took off 4 bases at V and 1 base at J, with 13 bases between the two ends. The CDR3 loop reads CASSSTGPSQETQYF. CDR3 sequence (DNA): TGTGCCAGCAGCTCTACAGGGCCTTCCCAAGAGACCCAGTACTTC.

A few counts support this clone. This sequence joins TRBV10-3 and TRBJ2-7, with 8 bases fitting TRBD1. Germline V gene data show CDR1 as ENHRY and CDR2 as SYGVKD. The V segment lost 2 bases and the J segment 2 bases; nucleotides outside the gene matches: 11. This CDR3 spans 17 amino acids. CDR3: CAISEHPGQARAYEQYF. The CDR3 DNA is TGTGCCATCAGTGAGCACCCGGGACAGGCGAGGGCCTACGAGCAGTACTTC.

The rearrangement uses TRBV5-8 and TRBJ2-7, with 7 bases lining up with TRBD2. Germline V gives CDR1 SGHTS, CDR2 YDEGEE. The CDR3 sequence is 14 residues long. V shed 0 bases, J shed 6 bases, and the junction held 6 bases outside the gene matches. CDR3 in amino acids: CASSLAGGGSEQYF. The CDR3 coding sequence is TGTGCCAGCAGCTTGGCTGGGGGGGGGAGCGAGCAGTACTTC.

This chain links TRBV7-8 with TRBJ2-1; weak D call: TRBD2 (7 bases). CDR1 is SGHVS and CDR2 is FQNEAQ in the germline V gene. Trimming took 2 bases from V and 0 from J, leaving 14 bases between them. The CDR3 consists of 17 residues. The CDR3 DNA reads TGTGCCAGCAGCTTAAGGGGGGGTCAGAGCTCCTACAATGAGCAGTTCTTC. Amino acids: CASSLRGGQSSYNEQFF.

The sample holds a few counts of this clone. The chain recombines TRBV2 with TRBJ1-5; D is unresolved. CDR3 length equals 14 residues. Trimming cost V 4 bases and J 4 bases, with 11 bases left between them. CDR1 SNHLY and CDR2 FYNNEI come from the germline V gene. The CDR3 coding sequence is TGTGCCAGCAGTGTGGAGGGTGGGAATCAGCCCCAGCATTTT. As protein: CASSVEGGNQPQHF. The full variable domain, completed using reference TRBV2 and TRBJ1-5, is EPEVTQTPSHQVTQMGQEVILRCVPISNHLYFYWYRQILGQKVEFLVSFYNNEISEKSEIFDDQFSVERPDGSNFTLKIRSTKLEDSAMYFCASSVEGGNQPQHFGDGTRLSIL.

The chain couples TRBV13 to TRBJ2-4; TRBD1 matches 11 bases. The CDR3 length is 19 residues. Germline V lookup: CDR1 PRHDT, CDR2 FYEKMQ (reference sequence). V was pared by 5 bases and J by 0 bases, with 12 bases of the junction left unmatched. The CDR3 nucleotides are TGTGCCAGCAGCAGGTTTGGGACAGGGGGTTCCCTAGCCAAAAACATTCAGTACTTC. The encoded protein is CASSRFGTGGSLAKNIQYF. The full variable domain, rest sourced from reference TRBV13 and TRBJ2-4, is AAGVIQSPRHLIKEKRETATLKCYPIPRHDTVYWYQQGPGQDPQFLISFYEKMQSDKGSIPDRFSAQQFSDYHSELNMSSLELGDSALYFCASSRFGTGGSLAKNIQYFGAGTRLSVL.

This chain connects TRBV12-5 to TRBJ1-1; a weak D match, TRBD1 (6 bases). Trimming cost V 6 bases and J 7 bases, with 18 bases left between them. CDR3 length equals 14 residues. Germline V lookup: CDR1 LGHNT, CDR2 FRNRAP. The CDR3 DNA reads as TGTGCTAGTGGGTTCTCTTACAGGGAAGGTGAAGCTTTCTTT. Amino acid sequence: CASGFSYREGEAFF. Together with reference TRBV12-5 and TRBJ1-1, the CDR3 gives the full variable domain: DARVTQTPRHKVTEMGQEVTMRCQPILGHNTVFWYRQTMMQGLELLAYFRNRAPLDDSGMPKDRFSAEMPDATLATLKIQPSEPRDSAVYFCASGFSYREGEAFFGQGTRLTVV.

V gene TRBV6-5 combines with J gene TRBJ1-2; D is perhaps TRBD1 (6 bases). The CDR3 has 14 residues. Trimming took 6 bases from V and 0 from J, leaving 11 bases between them. CDR1 MNHEY and CDR2 SVGAGI come from the germline V gene. The CDR3 protein is CASSRDTANYGYTF. The CDR3 DNA sequence: TGTGCCAGCAGCCGGGACACCGCTAACTATGGCTACACCTTC.

The gene calls are TRBV11-3 and TRBJ2-7, with 7 bases that match TRBD2. CDR1 and CDR2 (germline): SGHNT, YENEEA. V shed 2 bases and J 5 bases; nucleotides not matched to a gene: 12. CDR3 length equals 16 residues. The CDR3 reads CASSLPAGGSGNEQYF. The CDR3, as DNA: TGTGCCAGCAGCTTACCAGCTGGCGGGAGCGGGAACGAGCAGTACTTC.

The chain links TRBV2 to TRBJ2-5; D gene unclear. Trimming left V 4 bases short and J 2 bases short, with 2 bases between. Germline loops: CDR1 SNHLY, CDR2 FYNNEI. CDR3 size: 11 residues. The DNA for the CDR3 is TGTGCCAGCAGTGTACAAGAGACCCAGTACTTC. Translated: CASSVQETQYF.

The V gene is TRBV4-2, the J gene TRBJ2-6, with a weak D call TRBD2 (6 bases). The germline CDR1 and CDR2 sequences are LGHNA and YNFKEQ. The CDR3 covers 16 residues. V shed 3 bases and J shed 3 bases, with 12 bases lying between them. The CDR3 DNA sequence: TGTGCCAGCAGCCATTCCGGGAGTAGTGGGGCCAACGTCCTGACTTTC. It codes for CASSHSGSSGANVLTF.

This clone was observed a few times. The chain has TRBV7-2 and TRBJ2-7, with D possibly being TRBD1 (6 bases). The CDR3 length is 14 residues. Germline CDR1 is SGHTA and CDR2 is FQGNSA. V was shortened by 7 bases and J by 3 bases, with 16 bases between the two germline ends. In DNA, the CDR3 is TGTGCCAGCACCGCCGGGACACCCGTCTACGAGCAGTACTTC. Its translation is CASTAGTPVYEQYF.